The 29 T cell receptor beta chains in this list originate from one sample, sequenced in a study of CD8+CD57+ T cells in acquired aplastic anemia. Profiles of TCR beta VDJ and CDR3 were generated from a genomic DNA template. TCRdb re-called the reads with MiXCR, one entry per CDR3 protein. The sample has about 180,000 distinct CDR3 sequences, around half seen once. Input material: sorted CD4+, CD8+, or CD8+CD57+ T cells (not recorded which) from PBMCs. These receptors were collected from a human donor in good health.

V usage is TRBV10-3 and J usage is TRBJ2-2, with TRBD2 matching over 8 bases. The ends lost 3 bases at V and 5 bases at J; junction bases unmatched: 8. Germline V CDR1 and CDR2: ENHRY, SYGVKD. The CDR3 loop spans 16 amino acids. CDR3 DNA sequence: TGTGCCATCAGTGACGGAAGCGGGGGCCCTACCGGGGAGCTGTTTTTT. Translation: CAISDGSGGPTGELFF.

The chain employs TRBV7-2 and TRBJ1-2; 11 bases line up with TRBD1. This CDR3 has 16 residues. Germline CDR1 SGHTA, CDR2 FQGNSA. J gave up 2 bases and V 2 bases, and 4 bases lay outside the gene matches. In nucleotides, the CDR3 is TGTGCCAGCAGCTTACGGACAGGGGGCGCAAACTATGGCTACACCTTC. This sequence encodes CASSLRTGGANYGYTF. Looking up the rest from reference TRBV7-2 and TRBJ1-2 gives the full variable domain: GAGVSQSPSNKVTEKGKDVELRCDPISGHTALYWYRQSLGQGLEFLIYFQGNSAPDKSGLPSDRFSAERTGGSVSTLTIQRTQQEDSAVYLCASSLRTGGANYGYTFGSGTRLTVV.

About this clonotype itself: A much bigger clone sits one base away, suggesting this may be a read error. This chain uses TRBV6-1 with TRBJ1-2, with D perhaps TRBD1 (5 bases). The CDR3 length is 14 residues. V was shortened by 8 bases and J by 7 bases, with 20 bases between the two germline ends. The germline gives CDR1 MNHNS, CDR2 SASEGT. The DNA of the CDR3 is TGTGCCAGCGAGTGGAAGTGGGACTATGGTGGCTACACCTTC. Protein sequence: CASEWKWDYGGYTF.

The rearrangement links TRBV11-2 to TRBJ1-2, with TRBD1 matching over 7 bases. V lost 5 bases to trimming and J lost 2 bases; unmatched junction nucleotides: 8. Looked up from germline, CDR1 is SGHAT and CDR2 is FQNNGV. The CDR3 runs 15 residues. This chain's CDR3 is CASSAYSGGNYGYTF. The CDR3 DNA sequence: TGTGCCAGCAGCGCTTATTCAGGGGGGAACTATGGCTACACCTTC.

The chain recombines TRBV5-1 with TRBJ2-2; weak D call: TRBD1 (6 bases). From germline, CDR1 is SGHRS and CDR2 YFSETQ. The CDR3 covers 16 residues. V lost 0 bases to trimming and J lost 2 bases, with 11 bases between them. CDR3 region: CASSLARTVNTGELFF. CDR3 bases: TGCGCCAGCAGCTTGGCTAGGACAGTAAACACCGGGGAGCTGTTTTTT.

The chain combines TRBV7-9 with TRBJ1-2; 8 nucleotides agree with TRBD1. The V gene end was trimmed by 4 bases and the J gene end by 4 bases; junction bases not matched to a gene: 5. This CDR3 is 14 amino acids long. Germline loops: CDR1 SEHNR, CDR2 FQNEAQ (reference sequence). DNA for the CDR3: TGTGCCAGCAGCTCGAGACAGGGGCCCTATGGCTACACCTTC. Its translation: CASSSRQGPYGYTF.

The rearrangement uses TRBV9 and TRBJ2-7, with D tentatively TRBD2 (7 bases). The germline V gene has CDR1 SGDLS and CDR2 YYNGEE. The CDR3 totals 14 residues. V lost 0 bases to trimming and J lost 4 bases, with 11 bases between them. The CDR3 nucleotides are TGTGCCAGCAGCGTAGAACAGGGAGGGTACGAGCAGTACTTC. Translating gives CASSVEQGGYEQYF.

This chain connects TRBV6-5 to TRBJ2-2, with D possibly TRBD1 on 5 matching bases. The V end lost 6 bases, the J end lost 1 base, and 12 bases lay between the germline ends. CDR1 is MNHEY, CDR2 SVGAGI, per germline. The CDR3 has 15 residues. The CDR3 DNA is TGTGCCAGCAGATTCTCAGGGATGAACACCGGGGAGCTGTTTTTT. This codes for CASRFSGMNTGELFF.

Worth noting for this clonotype: An end of the junction differs from the germline gene, which may be a read error. This chain joins TRBV19 and TRBJ1-6; D gene ambiguous. The CDR3 is made up of 13 amino acids. The germline gives CDR1 LNHDA, CDR2 SQIVND (reference sequence). DNA for the CDR3: TGTGCCAGTAGTGACGTCCTAAATTCACCCCTCCACTTC. Translation: CASSDVLNSPLHF.

This clonotype was counted ten times or more. This rearrangement joins TRBV12-3 or TRBV12-4 to TRBJ1-2, with D maybe TRBD1 (5 bases). CDR3 length: 13 amino acids. The V gene lost 6 bases and the J gene lost 6 bases, with 14 bases spanning the gap. CDR3 nucleotides: TGTGCCAGCAGCCTAACTATAGGGGATGGCTACACCTTC. This gives the protein CASSLTIGDGYTF.

This clonotype was found many times. The chain has TRBV10-3 and TRBJ2-3; D might be TRBD2 (6 bases). The V end lost 10 bases, the J end lost 6 bases, and 29 bases lay between the germline ends. The V gene's germline CDR1 is ENHRY and CDR2 SYGVKD. This CDR3 region has 17 residues. DNA of the CDR3: TGTGCCACCGTCGCGACTTTAGCGGCTATACCCTCCGATACGCAGTATTTT. Amino acid sequence: CATVATLAAIPSDTQYF.

The sample holds many counts of this clonotype. The rearrangement joins TRBV7-2 to TRBJ1-1, with no clear D. In germline, CDR1 is SGHTA, CDR2 FQGNSA. V was trimmed by 5 bases and J by 5 bases, leaving 9 bases between them. The CDR3 sequence is 12 residues long. CDR3 loop: CASSTKGTEAFF. DNA for the CDR3: TGTGCCAGCAGCACCAAGGGTACTGAAGCTTTCTTT.

This clonotype was picked up many times. This rearrangement joins TRBV12-3 or TRBV12-4 to TRBJ1-2; D might be TRBD1 (6 bases). The CDR3 is made up of 14 amino acids. V was pared by 3 bases and J by 4 bases, with 12 bases between. The chain's CDR3 is CASSLDSRPYGYTF. The CDR3 DNA sequence: TGTGCCAGCAGTTTGGACAGCCGTCCCTATGGCTACACCTTC.

In the case of this clonotype: A much larger clone differs from this one at a single base, so this may be a read error. The chain recombines TRBV7-8 with TRBJ2-7; TRBD1 is a possible D gene (5 bases). There are 12 residues in the CDR3. Trimming left V 4 bases short and J 3 bases short, with 7 bases between. In germline, CDR1 is SGHVS, CDR2 FQNEAQ. CDR3 residues: CASSSRGYEQYF. The DNA for the CDR3 is TGTGCCAGCAGCTCTAGGGGCTACGAGCAGTACTTC.

CDR3 sequence (DNA): TGTGCCAGCAGCCGAGACCGTCTAGCGGGAGGATTCACTAGCACAGATACGCAGTATTTT. Residues: CASSRDRLAGGFTSTDTQYF. The J gene is TRBJ2-3, the V gene TRBV4-2; the match to TRBD2 covers 11 bases. V lost 4 bases and J lost 0; bases outside the gene matches: 15. Germline V CDR1 and CDR2: LGHNA, YNFKEQ. The CDR3 sequence is 20 residues long.

This clonotype occurred many times. CDR3 in amino acids: CASSPKRGLNQPQHF. The CDR3 DNA is TGTGCCAGCAGTCCAAAACGGGGCCTTAATCAGCCCCAGCATTTT. The chain employs TRBV6-1 and TRBJ1-5; TRBD1 might be the D (5 bases). The CDR3 covers 15 residues. CDR1 is MNHNS, CDR2 SASEGT, per germline. The V end was cut by 5 bases, the J end by 4 bases, with 15 bases between.

Comment on this clonotype: This may stem from a read error, because a much larger clone lies one nucleotide away. The chain recombines TRBV5-6 with TRBJ2-1, with D possibly TRBD2 on 5 matching bases. CDR1 is SGHDT, CDR2 YYEEEE, per germline. The V end lost 4 bases, the J end lost 12 bases, and 20 bases lay between the germline ends. The CDR3 has 14 amino acids. CDR3 loop: CASSPSTDGGRQFF. The CDR3 region has the DNA TGTGCCAGCAGCCCCTCGACTGACGGAGGAAGGCAGTTCTTC.

This clonotype occurred many times. The chain uses TRBV7-2 and TRBJ1-1, with 7 nucleotides matching TRBD1. CDR3 length equals 14 residues. Germline CDR1 is SGHTA and CDR2 is FQGNSA. After removal of 3 bases from V and 8 bases from J, the junction contained 9 bases not matched to a gene. The CDR3 here is CASSFGRQGREAFF. DNA for the CDR3: TGTGCCAGCAGCTTCGGTCGACAGGGCCGGGAAGCTTTCTTT.

V usage is TRBV18 and J usage is TRBJ2-1, with D perhaps TRBD1 (6 bases). From germline, CDR1 is KGHSH and CDR2 LQKENI. The ends were cut back, 6 bases at V and 9 bases at J, with 12 bases in the middle. The CDR3 runs 12 residues. The CDR3 spells CASSPQGLEQFF. Written as DNA, the CDR3 is TGTGCCAGCTCGCCTCAGGGGCTTGAGCAGTTCTTC.

In the case of this clonotype: Given a much more abundant clone one base away, this may be a read error. V is TRBV18 and J is TRBJ2-7; the D is unclear. The CDR3 has 12 residues. The germline CDR1 and CDR2 sequences are KGHSH and LQKENI. CDR3 DNA: TGTGCCAGCTCACCGGGGAACTACGAGCAGGACTTC. It yields the protein CASSPGNYEQDF.

This chain joins TRBV16 and TRBJ1-5; 7 bases are a match to TRBD1. The V and J ends lost 6 bases and 6 bases, in that order; junction bases with no gene match: 23. CDR3 length: 19 amino acids. Looked up from germline, CDR1 is KGHSY and CDR2 is FQNENV. The CDR3 reads CASSQHWMTGLQGRQPQHF. CDR3 in DNA: TGTGCCAGCAGTCAACATTGGATGACAGGGCTCCAGGGTCGTCAGCCCCAGCATTTT.

The chain couples TRBV15 to TRBJ2-7; 7 bases are a match to TRBD1. The CDR3 is 15 residues long. V was clipped by 0 bases and J by 2 bases; unmatched bases: 4. Germline CDR1 and CDR2: LNHNV and YYDKDF (reference sequence). The CDR3 protein is CATSREKGGPYEQYV. CDR3 DNA: TGTGCCACCAGCAGAGAAAAAGGGGGCCCCTACGAGCAGTACGTC.

This sequence joins TRBV20-1 and TRBJ1-5; 7 bases line up with TRBD1. Germline V gene lookup returns CDR1 DFQATT and CDR2 SNEGSKA (reference sequence). V lost 6 bases and J lost 7; bases outside the gene matches: 12. This CDR3 region has 14 residues. CDR3 region: CSAAGPRGSQPQHF. CDR3 coding DNA: TGCAGTGCCGCAGGGCCCAGGGGGAGCCAGCCCCAGCATTTT.

This clonotype came up a few times. V and J are TRBV4-1 and TRBJ1-6, with 11 bases that match TRBD1. CDR3 size: 18 residues. The germline V gene has CDR1 MGHRA and CDR2 YSYEKL. After removal of 4 bases from V and 7 bases from J, the junction contained 12 bases not matched to a gene. The chain's CDR3 is CASSPGTGGTGVNSPLHF. The CDR3, as DNA: TGCGCCAGCAGCCCTGGGACAGGGGGGACGGGTGTCAATTCACCCCTCCACTTT.

This clonotype appeared a few times. A much larger clone differs by one base, so this may be a read error. The rearrangement uses TRBV5-4 and TRBJ1-1, with TRBD1 matching over 9 bases. The V and J ends lost 2 bases and 3 bases, in that order; junction bases with no gene match: 5. Germline V gene sequence: CDR1 SGHNT, CDR2 YYREEE (reference sequence). CDR3 length equals 15 residues. The CDR3: CASSFGDRVDTEAFF. CDR3 sequence (DNA): TGTGCCAGCAGCTTCGGGGACAGGGTGGACACTGAAGCTTTCTTT.

The rearrangement uses TRBV4-2 and TRBJ1-6, with 8 bases lining up with TRBD1. CDR1 is LGHNA and CDR2 is YNFKEQ in the germline V gene. The CDR3 totals 15 residues. The V gene end was trimmed by 4 bases and the J gene end by 9 bases; junction bases not matched to a gene: 8. Written as DNA, the CDR3 is TGTGCCAGCAGCCCTTCCGGACAGGGTCGTTCACCCCTCCACTTT. It translates to CASSPSGQGRSPLHF.

This clonotype has just a few counts. The chain carries TRBV29-1 and TRBJ2-6, with D hard to call. CDR1 and CDR2 (germline): SQVTM, ANQGSEA. The ends were cut back, 1 base at V and 0 bases at J, with 4 bases in the middle. The CDR3 totals 14 residues. CDR3 loop: CSVEGSSGANVLTF. The DNA for the CDR3 is TGCAGCGTTGAAGGCAGCTCTGGGGCCAACGTCCTGACTTTC.

The chain combines TRBV6-1 with TRBJ1-2, with D perhaps TRBD1 (5 bases). The germline V and J ends were trimmed by 6 bases and 5 bases, with 19 bases remaining between them. This CDR3 comprises 15 residues. CDR1 is MNHNS and CDR2 is SASEGT in the germline V gene. The DNA of the CDR3 is TGTGCCAGCAGCGGCGGGGCCGATGGGCGGTATGGCTACACCTTC. Translating it yields CASSGGADGRYGYTF.

The chain recombines TRBV19 with TRBJ2-5; 8 bases are shared with TRBD1. Germline-derived CDR1 and CDR2 are LNHDA and SQIVND (reference sequence). This CDR3 is built from 15 residues. V gave up 4 bases and J gave up 5 bases; unmatched junction bases: 9. The CDR3 bases are TGTGCCAGTAGTACCTGGACAGGGTCGGGGGAGACCCAGTACTTC. Its protein is CASSTWTGSGETQYF.